Sequencing of this T cell receptor beta chain was carried out in a study of blood T cell repertoires in COVID-19 (dated by TCRdb to about 2020). Looking at the study overall: Collaborator samples came from the United States, Italy and Spain and covered acute and convalescent phases of COVID-19. The material from the prospective study consisted of cDNA or gDNA derived from T cells, B-cell-depleted T cells, or PBMCs. Samples came from the ongoing ImmuneRACE study (first 160 participants) plus 1,254 subjects from 6 global collaborators. A freely available public database, intended as a resource for researchers studying the immune response to SARS-CoV-2, is where the repertoires were released. Nearly every sample came with metadata listing a de-identified subject ID, COVID-19 status, age in years and sex. Subjects who had been exposed to COVID-19, were actively infected with it, or had recovered from it provided the deeply sampled blood TCRbeta repertoires that made up the dataset. HLA class I and class II types, where available, came from metadata supplied by the sample provider rather than from assay-based typing. General findings and caveats noted by the study authors: How much clinical and demographic metadata was included differed by source and by participant, and the metadata was provided uncurated.

The germline V gene sets CDR1 to SGHTA and CDR2 to FQGNSA. V is pared back by 0 bases and J by 3 bases, with 9 bases lying between the germline termini. The CDR3 contains 14 residues, cysteine and phenylalanine counted. Solely the CDR3 DNA is kept, with 42 bases framed from the first base. The collaborating institutions used their own protocols to collect whole blood in K2EDTA tubes. For TCRbeta analysis, collaborator samples were shipped as frozen whole blood, as isolated PBMCs, or as DNA extracted from either sample type. TCRbeta CDR3 regions were amplified from genomic DNA by means of the immunoSEQ Assay, a bias-controlled multiplex PCR. The study's own analysis went as follows. The number of nucleated cells in each sample was estimated from the amplification of reference gene primers within the assay. Sequence reads were collapsed and filtered to measure the absolute abundance of every unique TCRbeta CDR3 rearrangement. For each sample, productive Simpson clonality was calculated by taking the square root of Simpson's diversity index across productive rearrangements. Here the immuneACCESS table is served through TCRdb, limited to in-frame sequences with V and J called. Missing clones are a known gap in these copies; in checked studies unresolved V genes cover under half, and the rest lacks a known reason. V and J calls and clone size are given by that table; D and trimming were obtained from the DNA. Across this sample there are 150,000 or so clones, with 60% to 85% seen only once. The biggest ten clones account for 3.5% to 5% of the sample.

For this clone: Its specific antigen is unknown. No base quality information exists; no much larger clone differs at one position. In the same sample, other DNA sequences code for this CDR3.

The sequenced sample consisted of peripheral blood. Recombination joined TRBV7-2 with TRBJ2-7, with a weak D call of TRBD2 (6 bases match). This TCR was recovered from a woman older than 75 with active or convalescent COVID-19. The CDR3 reads as follows: CASSLAGGLYEQYF. The bases are TGTGCCAGCAGCTTAGCCGGGGGACTCTACGAGCAGTACTTC.